What follows is one TCR beta chain and its context. Its antigen is currently unknown. This record comes from a study of T cells in Graves' hyperthyroidism and ophthalmopathy. Study-wide points: Appearing also in blood were most of the thyroid clonotypes expanded above 0.001.

The CDR3 extends over 14 amino acids. V gave up 4 bases and J gave up 7 bases, with 16 bases separating them. Looked up from germline, CDR1 is SGHDT and CDR2 is YYEEEE. There were TCR beta CDR3 regions amplified from RNA transcripts. An initial round of RT-PCR targeting the TCR CDR3 relied on the HTBI primer set. TCRdb redid the calling of the multiplex PCR reads with MiXCR, one entry per CDR3 protein. This table has under 450,000 distinct CDR3 sequences, around 16% appearing once. This chain connects TRBV5-6 to TRBJ2-3, with no clear D. The sequence came from a woman between 18 and 29 years old with Graves' hyperthyroidism. Sequenced sample: blood. Here the CDR3 reads CASSPWRYRYTQYF. Written as DNA, the CDR3 is TGTGCCAGCAGCCCGTGGCGATATAGGTATACGCAGTATTTT.